What follows are 22 T cell receptor beta chains derived from one specimen sequenced in a study of OX40 agonist ivuxolimab in advanced cancers. Libraries were prepared through the immunoSEQ multiplex PCR assay. TCRdb holds this immuneACCESS table with in-frame rearrangements only. Some clones are missing; in checked studies, unresolved V genes explain under half, and the rest has no known cause. The sample table holds over 65,000 clones, of which 84% were seen once. Around 0.78% of the sample goes to the ten largest clones. The sample consisted of CD4+ or CD8+ T cells sorted from blood, taken in a trial of the OX40 agonist ivuxolimab. These receptors came from an adult with an advanced solid tumor such as melanoma, head and neck, liver or kidney cancer.

This sequence joins TRBV4-2 and TRBJ2-1; unclear D gene. The V gene lost 4 bases and the J gene lost 10 bases, with 11 bases spanning the gap. This CDR3 is built from 12 residues. Germline V gene data show CDR1 as LGHNA and CDR2 as YNFKEQ. The chain's CDR3 is CASSPTAREQFF. The CDR3 nucleotides are TGTGCCAGCAGCCCGACGGCTAGGGAGCAGTTCTTC.

V and J are TRBV5-1 and TRBJ1-5; no definite D call. The V gene's germline CDR1 is SGHRS and CDR2 YFSETQ. CDR3 length equals 15 residues. Trimming pared 4 bases from V and 4 bases from J, leaving 15 bases between. CDR3 residues: CASSPGVSDNQPQHF. The CDR3 DNA reads as TGCGCCAGCAGCCCTGGGGTGAGTGATAATCAGCCCCAGCATTTT.

This clone was found once. V is TRBV6-1 and J is TRBJ1-1, with TRBD1 matching over 7 bases. V was clipped by 2 bases and J by 8 bases; unmatched bases: 5. The germline CDR1 and CDR2 sequences are MNHNS and SASEGT. The CDR3 covers 13 residues. The CDR3 bases are TGTGCCAGCAGTGAACCCGGGACAGAAGAAGCTTTCTTT. Residues: CASSEPGTEEAFF.

The chain combines TRBV6-5 with TRBJ1-2, with D possibly being TRBD1 (6 bases). Germline CDR1 MNHEY, CDR2 SVGAGI. The CDR3 covers 14 residues. Trimming removed 7 bases at V and 2 bases at J, with 14 bases between. The DNA of the CDR3 is TGTGCCAGCACCGGACAGTCGTTCAACTATGGCTACACCTTC. Translation gives CASTGQSFNYGYTF.

The rearrangement joins TRBV2 to TRBJ2-3; the D gene is possibly TRBD1 (5 bases). Germline CDR1 is SNHLY and CDR2 is FYNNEI. This CDR3 has 16 amino acids. Trimming removed 3 bases from V and 0 bases from J, with 13 bases in between. This CDR3 is CASSDQTAASTDTQYF. CDR3 nucleotide sequence: TGTGCCAGCAGTGACCAGACAGCAGCTAGCACAGATACGCAGTATTTT.

This rearrangement joins TRBV28 to TRBJ1-5; 9 positions agree with TRBD1. From germline, CDR1 is MDHEN and CDR2 SYDVKM. CDR3 length: 16 residues. Trimming cost V 6 bases and J 6 bases; bases outside gene matches: 12. The CDR3 protein is CASSPLRDRAGQPQHF. CDR3 coding DNA: TGTGCCAGCAGCCCCTTGCGGGACAGGGCAGGTCAGCCCCAGCATTTT.

A note on this clone: This sample also contains other DNA sequences that code for the same CDR3. V gene TRBV5-1 combines with J gene TRBJ1-6; D is unclear. The CDR3 is made up of 16 amino acids. V shed 1 base and J shed 0 bases, with 8 bases lying between them. The V gene's germline CDR1 is SGHRS and CDR2 YFSETQ. The CDR3 sequence is CASSLQASSYNSPLHF. The DNA of the CDR3 is TGCGCCAGCAGCTTGCAGGCAAGCTCCTATAATTCACCCCTCCACTTT.

V and J are TRBV30 and TRBJ2-2; D is unclear. The ends were cut back, 5 bases at V and 2 bases at J, with 6 bases in the middle. The germline V gene encodes CDR1 GTSNPN and CDR2 SVGIG (reference sequence). The length of the CDR3 is 12 residues. Here the CDR3 reads CAWGSNTGELFF. The CDR3, as DNA: TGTGCCTGGGGCAGTAACACCGGGGAGCTGTTTTTT.

Notes on this clone: The same CDR3 arises from other DNA sequences in this sample as well. V and J are TRBV29-1 and TRBJ2-7, with 8 nucleotides matching TRBD1. Germline CDR1 reads SQVTM; CDR2 reads ANQGSEA. The CDR3 runs 13 residues. V lost 4 bases and J lost 7; bases outside the gene matches: 9. CDR3 region: CSVVGTGGGEQYF. The DNA for the CDR3 is TGCAGCGTTGTAGGGACAGGAGGGGGTGAGCAGTACTTC.

The rearrangement joins TRBV7-6 to TRBJ2-2; D call uncertain. Germline V gene lookup returns CDR1 SGHVS and CDR2 FNYEAQ. CDR3 size: 12 residues. Between the trimmed V and J ends, which lost 1 base and 9 bases, there was a span of 6 bases. DNA for the CDR3: TGTGCCAGCAGCTTAGGTCCGAGGGAGCTGTTTTTT. The encoded protein is CASSLGPRELFF.

V and J are TRBV7-9 and TRBJ2-4, with D unresolved. The CDR3 spans 13 residues. Germline CDR1 and CDR2: SEHNR and FQNEAQ (reference sequence). V was cut by 3 bases and J by 7 bases, with 10 bases left in between. Here the CDR3 DNA reads TGTGCCAGCAGCTTGCTCCCACAGAACATTCAGTACTTC. It translates to CASSLLPQNIQYF.

This chain joins TRBV28 and TRBJ2-2; no reliable D call. Germline assignment: CDR1 MDHEN and CDR2 SYDVKM. Between the trimmed V and J ends, which lost 7 bases and 3 bases, there was a span of 9 bases. This CDR3 spans 13 amino acids. This CDR3 reads CASIQMDTGELFF. The DNA of the CDR3 is TGTGCCAGCATACAGATGGACACCGGGGAGCTGTTTTTT. Together with reference TRBV28 and TRBJ2-2, the CDR3 gives the full variable domain: DVKVTQSSRYLVKRTGEKVFLECVQDMDHENMFWYRQDPGLGLRLIYFSYDVKMKEKGDIPEGYSVSREKKERFSLILESASTNQTSMYLCASIQMDTGELFFGEGSRLTVL.

The genes are TRBV20-1 and TRBJ1-2; D remains ambiguous. In germline, CDR1 is DFQATT, CDR2 SNEGSKA (reference sequence). Deletions cut 3 bases from V and 2 bases from J, with 4 bases between. There are 11 residues in the CDR3. CDR3: CSASPNYGYTF. The CDR3 bases are TGCAGTGCTAGCCCCAACTATGGCTACACCTTC.

The chain couples TRBV2 to TRBJ2-7, with D hard to call. Per the germline V gene, CDR1 is SNHLY and CDR2 is FYNNEI. V was cut by 4 bases and J by 6 bases, with 13 bases left in between. The CDR3 covers 13 residues. In DNA form, the CDR3 reads TGTGCCAGCAGTGTGGATTCAGGCGGCGAGCAGTACTTC. It codes for CASSVDSGGEQYF.

The chain is built from TRBV2 and TRBJ1-1, with D hard to call. The V gene lost 7 bases and the J gene lost 1 base, with 16 bases spanning the gap. The CDR3 covers 15 residues. Germline V gives CDR1 SNHLY, CDR2 FYNNEI. The CDR3 DNA is TGTGCCAGCAAGCCGGACGAGGCAGGGAACACTGAAGCTTTCTTT. It translates to CASKPDEAGNTEAFF. Together with reference TRBV2 and TRBJ1-1, the CDR3 gives the full variable domain: EPEVTQTPSHQVTQMGQEVILRCVPISNHLYFYWYRQILGQKVEFLVSFYNNEISEKSEIFDDQFSVERPDGSNFTLKIRSTKLEDSAMYFCASKPDEAGNTEAFFGQGTRLTVV.

This clone has more than one count but fewer than ten. The rearrangement joins TRBV28 to TRBJ1-5; D remains ambiguous. This CDR3 contains 13 residues. The germline V gene has CDR1 MDHEN and CDR2 SYDVKM. V was pared by 4 bases and J by 0 bases, with 4 bases between. The DNA for the CDR3 is TGTGCCAGCAGTTATTATAGCAATCAGCCCCAGCATTTT. Amino acids: CASSYYSNQPQHF.

The genes are TRBV4-1 and TRBJ1-2; D is perhaps TRBD1 (6 bases). Germline V gives CDR1 MGHRA, CDR2 YSYEKL. The V and J ends lost 4 bases and 6 bases respectively, with 18 bases between them. The CDR3 totals 15 residues. The CDR3: CASSRVHQGLNGYTF. CDR3 DNA: TGCGCCAGCAGCCGCGTCCACCAGGGGCTGAATGGCTACACCTTC.

The chain uses TRBV7-9 and TRBJ2-5; 8 nucleotides match TRBD2. The germline CDR1 and CDR2 sequences are SEHNR and FQNEAQ (reference sequence). CDR3 size: 15 residues. V shed 5 bases and J 6 bases; nucleotides not matched to a gene: 11. As DNA, the CDR3 is TGTGCCAGCAGCCCCCGGGAGGGGATGAGACAGACCCAGTACTTC. Protein: CASSPREGMRQTQYF.

This clone appeared a single time. V gene TRBV15 combines with J gene TRBJ2-2; D remains ambiguous. CDR3 length: 14 amino acids. V lost 0 bases and J lost 2, with 4 bases in between. Germline loops: CDR1 LNHNV, CDR2 YYDKDF (reference sequence). CDR3 region: CATSRDRNTGELFF. DNA of the CDR3: TGTGCCACCAGCAGAGATCGTAACACCGGGGAGCTGTTTTTT.

The J gene is TRBJ1-6, the V gene TRBV4-2; unclear D gene. Germline CDR1 LGHNA, CDR2 YNFKEQ. V shed 5 bases and J shed 10 bases, with 18 bases lying between them. The CDR3 has 15 residues. CDR3 region: CASSLEPGLGSPLHF. The CDR3 coding sequence is TGTGCCAGCAGCTTGGAGCCAGGCCTGGGGTCACCCCTCCACTTT.

The chain couples TRBV10-3 to TRBJ2-3, with 9 bases that match TRBD2. Germline lookup yields CDR1 ENHRY and CDR2 SYGVKD. This CDR3 contains 17 residues. V gave up 3 bases and J gave up 1 base; unmatched junction bases: 8. The CDR3 loop reads CAISDPQLAGGTDTQYF. Here the CDR3 DNA reads TGTGCCATCAGTGACCCACAGTTAGCGGGAGGCACAGATACGCAGTATTTT.

The chain carries TRBV10-3 and TRBJ2-1; 15 nucleotides line up with TRBD2. With 4 bases clipped from V and 4 bases from J, the junction kept 5 bases outside the gene matches. The CDR3 is made up of 17 amino acids. Germline-derived CDR1 and CDR2 are ENHRY and SYGVKD. CDR3 sequence: CAISAGLAGGAYNEQFF. CDR3 nucleotide sequence: TGTGCCATCAGTGCCGGACTAGCGGGAGGGGCTTACAATGAGCAGTTCTTC.